The rows below give T cell receptor beta chains drawn from one sample of a study of monozygotic twins with inflammatory bowel disease. Each CDR3 protein gets one entry in TCRdb, which reprocessed the 5' RACE reads and gives no DNA. In all, the sample yields about 170,000 distinct CDR3 sequences. Sequences were obtained from blood. These receptors were obtained from a human donor with ulcerative colitis or Crohn's disease, or a healthy co-twin of an affected twin (not recorded which). The CDR3 runs from the conserved cysteine through the conserved F or W. The order of the fields is CDR3 protein, J gene, CDR3 length, V gene.

CDR3: CASSYRERGAGNTIYF
J: TRBJ1-3
length: 16
V: TRBV6-5

CDR3: CASSYSGSRTEAFF
J: TRBJ1-1
length: 14
V: TRBV6-5

CDR3: CATSRKGQAYTEAFF
J: TRBJ1-1
length: 15
V: TRBV15

CDR3: CSARVAPMETQYF
J: TRBJ2-5
length: 13
V: TRBV20-1

CDR3: CASSYSGSRNEQFF
J: TRBJ2-1
length: 14
V: TRBV7-2

CDR3: CASSQEGRETQYF
J: TRBJ2-5
length: 13
V: TRBV4-2

CDR3: CASSQDRTSGRSYEQYF
J: TRBJ2-7
length: 17
V: TRBV4-1

CDR3: CASSDRQDSNQPQHF
J: TRBJ1-5
length: 15
V: TRBV2

CDR3: CASRPSGSTDTQYF
J: TRBJ2-3
length: 14
V: TRBV6-1

CDR3: CASSPRGGASAGVNTEAFF
J: TRBJ1-1
length: 19
V: TRBV11-2

CDR3: CAISESGQGVTFF
J: TRBJ1-1
length: 13
V: TRBV10-3